What follows are 8 T cell receptor beta chains derived from one specimen sequenced in a study of blood T cell repertoires in COVID-19. Assay: immunoSEQ multiplex PCR; the TCRdb copy retains only in-frame clones and omits some. This table holds around 100,000 clones, roughly nine tenths found once. The sample taken for sequencing was peripheral blood. The receptors come from a man aged 60 to 75 with acute or convalescent COVID-19.

The chain has TRBV18 and TRBJ2-4; TRBD1 agrees at 7 bases. Germline V lookup: CDR1 KGHSH, CDR2 LQKENI. After removal of 3 bases from V and 0 bases from J, the junction contained 5 bases not matched to a gene. The CDR3 length is 16 residues. CDR3 residues: CASSPEGALAKNIQYF. CDR3 nucleotide sequence: TGTGCCAGCTCACCTGAGGGGGCTCTAGCCAAAAACATTCAGTACTTC. Full variable domain (remainder filled in from reference TRBV18 and TRBJ2-4): NAGVMQNPRHLVRRRGQEARLRCSPMKGHSHVYWYRQLPEEGLKFMVYLQKENIIDESGMPKERFSAEFPKEGPSILRIQQVVRGDSAAYFCASSPEGALAKNIQYFGAGTRLSVL.

The chain combines TRBV25-1 with TRBJ2-1, with 8 positions matching TRBD2. Germline V lookup: CDR1 MGHDK, CDR2 SYGVNS. Germline trimming cut 5 bases from V and 0 bases from J; bases unmatched to any gene: 9. CDR3 length: 17 residues. The CDR3 sequence is CASSTTLLAGSYNEQFF. CDR3 DNA: TGTGCCAGCAGTACCACCCTCCTAGCGGGCTCCTACAATGAGCAGTTCTTC. Drawing the rest from reference TRBV25-1 and TRBJ2-1, the complete variable domain is EADIYQTPRYLVIGTGKKITLECSQTMGHDKMYWYQQDPGMELHLIHYSYGVNSTEKGDLSSESTVSRIRTEHFPLTLESARPSHTSQYLCASSTTLLAGSYNEQFFGPGTRLTVL.

V usage is TRBV18 and J usage is TRBJ1-1, with 9 bases aligning to TRBD1. Germline assignment: CDR1 KGHSH and CDR2 LQKENI. With V trimmed by 4 bases and J by 3 bases, 3 bases remained unmatched. The CDR3 spans 14 residues. The DNA for the CDR3 is TGTGCCAGCTCACAGGGACAGGGCCACACTGAAGCTTTCTTT. It encodes CASSQGQGHTEAFF. Combining the CDR3 with reference TRBV18 and TRBJ1-1 gives the whole variable domain NAGVMQNPRHLVRRRGQEARLRCSPMKGHSHVYWYRQLPEEGLKFMVYLQKENIIDESGMPKERFSAEFPKEGPSILRIQQVVRGDSAAYFCASSQGQGHTEAFFGQGTRLTVV.

The chain links TRBV7-3 to TRBJ2-1, with D tentatively TRBD2 (5 bases). The CDR3 is 14 amino acids. Germline V gives CDR1 SGHTA, CDR2 FQGTGA. The germline V and J ends were trimmed by 4 bases and 9 bases, with 16 bases remaining between them. The CDR3 DNA sequence: TGTGCCAGCAGCTCAGACACGCCTCGGGGTGAGCAGTTCTTC. Translating it yields CASSSDTPRGEQFF.

The chain is built from TRBV6-5 and TRBJ1-1, with 7 bases fitting TRBD1. The length of the CDR3 is 14 residues. Germline CDR1 reads MNHEY; CDR2 reads SVGAGI. With 10 bases clipped from V and 4 bases from J, the junction kept 12 bases outside the gene matches. The CDR3: CATPGGGLSTEAFF. The CDR3 DNA reads as TGTGCCACCCCAGGGGGTGGTCTGAGCACTGAAGCTTTCTTT.

V and J are TRBV5-1 and TRBJ1-6, with D perhaps matching TRBD1 (6 bases). Trimming removed 2 bases from V and 9 bases from J, with 12 bases in between. Germline CDR1 and CDR2: SGHRS and YFSETQ. This CDR3 has 14 residues. For the CDR3, the DNA is TGCGCCAGCAGCTTAGGCAGGGGTGGTTCACCCCTCCACTTT. This encodes CASSLGRGGSPLHF.

The chain carries TRBV7-2 and TRBJ2-5, with TRBD2 matching over 8 bases. Germline V CDR1 and CDR2: SGHTA, FQGNSA. The CDR3 extends over 16 amino acids. With 3 bases clipped from V and 5 bases from J, the junction kept 11 bases outside the gene matches. CDR3 coding DNA: TGTGCCAGCAGCTTTGATTGGAGCGGGAGTTTGGAGACCCAGTACTTC. Translating it yields CASSFDWSGSLETQYF.

V is TRBV18 and J is TRBJ2-7; D possibly corresponds to TRBD1 (5 bases). Germline loops: CDR1 KGHSH, CDR2 LQKENI. This CDR3 is 20 amino acids long. V lost 6 bases and J lost 6, with 36 bases in between. The DNA for the CDR3 is TGTGCCAGCTCCCCCAAGGGGCCAAGCATATCCATGTCGGTCACTTGCGAGCAGTACGTC. This codes for CASSPKGPSISMSVTCEQYV.